This is a list of T cell receptor beta chains from one sample in a study of CD8 T cells in Susac syndrome. TCRdb reanalysed the immunoSEQ multiplex PCR reads using MiXCR and keeps one entry per CDR3 protein. The sample holds over 350,000 distinct CDR3 sequences; more than 80% are singletons and the top ten take 0.12%. Material: CD8+ T cells from PBMCs. Receptor source: a human donor with multiple sclerosis. The CDR3 runs from the conserved cysteine through the conserved F or W. The order of the fields is V gene, J gene, D gene, clone size, CDR3 protein, CDR3 DNA. D genes are given only for firm matches. Some rows have no size entry. The others give once, few or many, or a class for an expanded clone.

TRBV30	TRBJ1-1	NA	NA	CAWSVMGFMNTEAFF	TGTGCCTGGAGTGTGATGGGGTTTATGAACACTGAAGCTTTCTTT
TRBV12-3/TRBV12-4	TRBJ1-1	NA	NA	CASSRMGGAEAFF	TGTGCCAGCAGTCGAATGGGGGGGGCTGAAGCTTTCTTT
TRBV7-3	TRBJ2-7	NA	NA	CASSLTPDLTSYEQYF	TGTGCCAGCAGCTTAACACCGGACCTTACCTCCTACGAGCAGTACTTC
TRBV27	TRBJ2-3	NA	NA	CASSFSPASLVADTQYF	TGTGCCAGCAGTTTTTCCCCGGCTAGCCTGGTGGCAGATACGCAGTATTTT
TRBV30	TRBJ1-1	NA	NA	CAWSVPALNTEAFF	TGTGCCTGGAGTGTACCTGCTTTGAACACTGAAGCTTTCTTT
TRBV19	TRBJ1-5	NA	NA	CASSIQTGPGPQHF	TGTGCCAGTAGTATACAGACAGGTCCGGGGCCCCAGCATTTT
TRBV5-6	TRBJ1-2	NA	once	CASSLEPYGYTF	TGTGCCAGCAGCTTGGAGCCCTATGGCTACACCTTC
TRBV6-5	TRBJ1-5	NA	NA	CASSYPDWEQPQHF	TGTGCCAGCAGTTACCCTGACTGGGAACAGCCCCAGCATTTT
TRBV7-2	TRBJ2-7	NA	once	CASSLVRYEQYF	TGTGCCAGCAGCTTAGTCCGCTACGAGCAGTACTTC
TRBV10-3	TRBJ2-3	TRBD1	few	CAISETGTGEEDTQYF	TGTGCCATCAGTGAAACCGGGACAGGGGAGGAAGATACGCAGTATTTT
TRBV2	TRBJ2-3	NA	NA	CASARSPTDTQYF	TGTGCCAGTGCCCGGAGCCCTACAGATACGCAGTATTTT
TRBV27	TRBJ1-1	NA	NA	CASRQMGMNTEAFF	TGTGCCAGCAGGCAGATGGGGATGAACACTGAAGCTTTCTTT
TRBV28	TRBJ2-7	NA	NA	CASRKLAVVSYEQYF	TGTGCCAGCAGAAAATTAGCGGTGGTGAGTTACGAGCAGTACTTC
TRBV27	TRBJ1-5	NA	NA	CAIGPGGQPQHF	TGTGCCATAGGACCAGGAGGGCAGCCCCAGCATTTT
TRBV14	TRBJ2-1	NA	once	CASSQEEGLVYNEQFF	TGTGCCAGCAGCCAAGAGGAGGGGCTCGTCTACAATGAGCAGTTCTTC
TRBV14	TRBJ2-7	NA	NA	CASSQRGAYEQYF	TGTGCCAGCAGCCAAAGGGGAGCCTACGAGCAGTACTTC
TRBV19	TRBJ2-5	TRBD1	once	CASSAAGTGEPQETQYF	TGTGCCAGTAGTGCCGCCGGGACAGGGGAACCCCAAGAGACCCAGTACTTC
TRBV7-6	TRBJ1-1	TRBD1	NA	CASSLAAGGNTEAFF	TGTGCCAGCAGCTTAGCCGCAGGGGGGAACACTGAAGCTTTCTTT
TRBV27	TRBJ2-7	NA	NA	CASSPGYGEQYF	TGTGCCAGCAGTCCAGGGTACGGCGAGCAGTACTTC
TRBV2	TRBJ2-5	TRBD1	NA	CASSGWDRGGETQYF	TGTGCCAGCAGTGGGTGGGACAGGGGTGGAGAGACCCAGTACTTC
TRBV7-9	TRBJ2-1	NA	NA	CASSPLGQSNEQFF	TGTGCCAGCAGCCCCTTAGGACAGTCCAATGAGCAGTTCTTC
TRBV24-1	TRBJ2-7	NA	NA	CATSDLLGSGHRSYEQYF	TGTGCCACCAGTGATTTGCTCGGCTCGGGCCATCGCTCCTACGAGCAGTACTTC
TRBV27	TRBJ2-5	TRBD2	NA	CASSWGGILPQETQYF	TGTGCCAGCAGTTGGGGGGGAATATTGCCCCAAGAGACCCAGTACTTC
TRBV30	TRBJ2-7	NA	NA	CAVMRTATYEQYF	TGTGCCGTCATGAGGACAGCAACCTACGAGCAGTACTTC
TRBV7-9	TRBJ2-3	TRBD2	NA	CASSSPGIAGGTDTQYF	TGTGCCAGCAGCTCACCCGGGATAGCGGGAGGCACAGATACGCAGTATTTT
TRBV30	TRBJ2-7	TRBD2	NA	CAWSVQTSDNEQYF	TGTGCCTGGAGTGTACAGACTAGCGATAACGAGCAGTACTTC
TRBV27	TRBJ2-1	TRBD1	NA	CASSLLGDRGSSNEQFF	TGTGCCAGCAGTTTACTGGGGGACAGGGGAAGTAGCAATGAGCAGTTCTTC
TRBV12-3/TRBV12-4	TRBJ1-5	NA	NA	CASSLSLFNQPQHF	TGTGCCAGCAGTTTATCACTTTTTAATCAGCCCCAGCATTTT
TRBV14	TRBJ2-7	TRBD2	NA	CASSQVQGLEFYEQYF	TGTGCCAGCAGCCAAGTCCAGGGACTAGAGTTCTACGAGCAGTACTTC
TRBV27	TRBJ2-7	TRBD2	once	CAGSPSGGSSYEQYF	TGTGCCGGCAGTCCCTCCGGGGGGAGCTCCTACGAGCAGTACTTC
TRBV6-1	TRBJ2-3	NA	few	CASTGEGAHTDTQYF	TGTGCCAGCACCGGAGAAGGGGCCCACACAGATACGCAGTATTTT
TRBV12-3/TRBV12-4	TRBJ2-5	TRBD2	NA	CASSGTSGRLEETQYF	TGTGCCAGCAGCGGGACTAGCGGGAGGCTCGAAGAGACCCAGTACTTC
TRBV12-3/TRBV12-4	TRBJ1-5	NA	NA	CASSFTSNQPQHF	TGTGCCAGCAGTTTTACCAGCAATCAGCCCCAGCATTTT
TRBV7-2	TRBJ2-5	NA	NA	CASSQTTVVQETQYF	TGTGCCAGCAGCCAAACAACCGTCGTTCAGGAGACCCAGTACTTC
TRBV7-3	TRBJ2-1	TRBD1	NA	CASSLSGGKGDEQFF	TGTGCCAGCAGCTTGTCAGGGGGTAAAGGGGATGAGCAGTTCTTC
TRBV6-6	TRBJ1-1	NA	NA	CASSYIAGANTEAFF	TGTGCCAGCAGTTACATAGCGGGGGCGAACACTGAAGCTTTCTTT
TRBV30	TRBJ1-6	TRBD1	NA	CAWSWTGSDSPLHF	TGTGCCTGGAGTTGGACAGGTTCGGATTCACCCCTCCACTTT
TRBV12-3/TRBV12-4	TRBJ2-5	TRBD1	NA	CASSPVSRGLETQYF	TGTGCCAGCAGTCCAGTTTCGAGGGGGCTGGAGACCCAGTACTTC
TRBV5-8	TRBJ2-7	NA	NA	CASAGVGAEQYF	TGTGCCAGCGCCGGGGTGGGGGCAGAACAGTACTTC
TRBV5-4	TRBJ2-5	TRBD1	NA	CASSFLQGAGETQYF	TGTGCCAGCAGCTTTCTACAGGGGGCGGGTGAGACCCAGTACTTC
TRBV11-2	TRBJ2-7	TRBD2	NA	CASSSGLAGFSSYEQYF	TGTGCCAGCAGCTCGGGACTAGCGGGATTTAGCTCCTACGAGCAGTACTTC
TRBV27	TRBJ2-5	NA	NA	CASSFLREETQYF	TGTGCCAGCAGTTTCCTCAGGGAGGAGACCCAGTACTTC
TRBV13	TRBJ2-1	NA	NA	CASSLGLPEQFF	TGTGCCAGCAGCTTAGGTCTGCCAGAGCAGTTCTTC
TRBV29-1	TRBJ2-2	NA	NA	CSADRRGGGTGELFF	TGCAGCGCAGACAGGAGGGGAGGGGGCACCGGGGAGCTGTTTTTT
TRBV27	TRBJ1-5	TRBD1	NA	CASSPETGMGQPQHF	TGTGCCAGCAGTCCAGAGACAGGGATGGGGCAGCCCCAGCATTTT
TRBV27	TRBJ1-5	NA	NA	CASSFGELQPQHF	TGTGCCAGCAGTTTTGGTGAGCTTCAGCCCCAGCATTTT
TRBV5-5	TRBJ2-7	TRBD1	NA	CASSVTGVEQYF	TGTGCCAGCAGCGTTACAGGGGTCGAGCAGTACTTC
TRBV9	TRBJ2-1	TRBD2	NA	CASSPQGLAGANEQFF	TGTGCCAGCAGCCCCCAGGGACTAGCGGGAGCCAATGAGCAGTTCTTC
TRBV4-2	TRBJ2-1	NA	NA	CASSQTEGYAYNEQFF	TGTGCCAGCAGCCAGACAGAAGGCTATGCCTACAATGAGCAGTTCTTC
TRBV10-2	TRBJ2-7	TRBD2	NA	CATRVGLANARYSYEQYF	TGCGCCACTCGCGTAGGACTAGCGAACGCACGATACTCCTACGAGCAGTACTTC
TRBV25-1	TRBJ2-3	TRBD2	NA	CASTGLAEITDTQYF	TGTGCCAGCACCGGACTAGCGGAGATAACAGATACGCAGTATTTT
TRBV5-6	TRBJ2-7	NA	NA	CASSLHREDEQYF	TGTGCCAGCAGCTTGCACAGGGAGGACGAGCAGTACTTC
TRBV7-9	TRBJ2-3	TRBD2	NA	CASSLGLADSTDTQYF	TGTGCCAGCAGCTTAGGACTAGCGGATAGCACAGATACGCAGTATTTT
TRBV6-5	TRBJ1-1	NA	few	CASSYQGNTEAFF	TGTGCCAGCAGTTATCAGGGGAACACTGAAGCTTTCTTT
TRBV4-1	TRBJ1-5	NA	NA	CASSQEEGIEPQHF	TGCGCCAGCAGCCAAGAGGAGGGGATCGAACCCCAGCATTTT
TRBV15	TRBJ2-3	TRBD1	once	CATSSDRDFTDTQYF	TGTGCCACCAGCAGTGACAGGGATTTCACAGATACGCAGTATTTT